These 10 T cell receptor beta chains originate from one sample sequenced in a study of shared clonotypes between healthy human individuals. Here immunoSEQ multiplex PCR was the method, and the copy in TCRdb shows in-frame clones only, minus some. The table lists millions of clones, approximately 94% of them singletons, with more than 0.12% in the top ten. The material sequenced was naive CD4+ T cells sorted from blood. Indicated subset: CD45RA+ positively selected. These receptors came from a young man in good health.

The gene calls are TRBV7-9 and TRBJ2-7, with 8 bases matching TRBD2. V lost 8 bases, J lost 5 bases, and 5 bases stayed unmatched. Germline loops: CDR1 SEHNR, CDR2 FQNEAQ (reference sequence). The CDR3 totals 12 residues. CDR3 region: CASVGLGDEQYF. As DNA, the CDR3 is TGTGCCAGCGTGGGACTAGGGGACGAGCAGTACTTC.

The J gene is TRBJ2-1, the V gene TRBV29-1; tentatively, D is TRBD1 (5 bases). The V end lost 7 bases, the J end lost 9 bases, and 10 bases lay between the germline ends. CDR1 is SQVTM, CDR2 ANQGSEA, per germline. The CDR3 has 10 amino acids. The CDR3 sequence: CSAKQVEQFF. The DNA of the CDR3 is TGCAGCGCTAAACAGGTTGAGCAGTTCTTC.

The genes are TRBV11-2 and TRBJ1-3; TRBD1 is a possible D gene (6 bases). CDR3 length equals 16 residues. The V gene's germline CDR1 is SGHAT and CDR2 FQNNGV. Trimming left V 1 base short and J 4 bases short, with 14 bases between. For the CDR3, the DNA is TGTGCCAGCAGCTTAGCCCCGACAGGTACCGGAAACACCATATATTTT. As protein: CASSLAPTGTGNTIYF.

Regarding this clone: Mismatch with germline at one junction end may stem from a read error. V usage is TRBV27 and J usage is TRBJ2-3, with D possibly being TRBD1 or TRBD2 (6 bases each). Germline CDR1 MNHEY, CDR2 SMNVEV (reference sequence). The CDR3 covers 12 residues. In DNA, the CDR3 is TGTGCCAGCAGTTTTCCGGGGGCAGGGCTAAATTTT. As protein: CASSFPGAGLNF.

This sequence joins TRBV5-1 and TRBJ2-3, with a possible D match to TRBD2 (6 bases). V was cut by 5 bases and J by 9 bases, with 13 bases left in between. The CDR3 length is 12 residues. Per the germline V gene, CDR1 is SGHRS and CDR2 is YFSETQ. CDR3 sequence reads: CASRGDAGTQYF. The CDR3 coding sequence is TGCGCCAGCAGGGGGGACGCGGGAACGCAGTATTTT.

With regard to this clone: The sample carries other DNA sequences with the same CDR3. This rearrangement joins TRBV18 to TRBJ2-1, with TRBD2 as a possible D gene (5 bases). The germline gives CDR1 KGHSH, CDR2 LQKENI. The CDR3 runs 12 residues. V lost 2 bases, J lost 9 bases, and 8 bases lay in between. The CDR3 protein is CASSPIRGEQFF. The CDR3 DNA is TGTGCCAGCTCACCAATCCGGGGTGAGCAGTTCTTC.

The rearrangement uses TRBV5-1 and TRBJ2-5; D gene uncertain. CDR1 SGHRS and CDR2 YFSETQ come from the germline V gene. The CDR3 is 14 amino acids. V was cut by 2 bases and J by 3 bases, with 11 bases left in between. CDR3 in DNA: TGCGCCAGCAGCTTTCTAGGTGGGAAAGAGACCCAGTACTTC. It yields the protein CASSFLGGKETQYF.

This clone has a handful of counts. The chain couples TRBV19 to TRBJ2-3; D possibly uses TRBD1 or TRBD2 (5 bases each). Germline lookup yields CDR1 LNHDA and CDR2 SQIVND (reference sequence). The CDR3 is made up of 16 amino acids. The V end was cut by 5 bases, the J end by 0 bases, with 15 bases between. The CDR3 here is CASSPGALISTDTQYF. As DNA, the CDR3 is TGTGCCAGTAGTCCCGGGGCCCTGATAAGCACAGATACGCAGTATTTT.

The CDR3 spells CASGFRESTGLYQPQHF. The CDR3 bases are TGTGCTAGTGGTTTCCGGGAAAGCACGGGACTGTATCAGCCCCAGCATTTT. This rearrangement joins TRBV12-5 to TRBJ1-5; possibly TRBD1 for D (5 bases). The CDR3 spans 17 residues. The germline V and J ends were trimmed by 3 bases and 5 bases, with 20 bases remaining between them. Germline lookup yields CDR1 LGHNT and CDR2 FRNRAP.

This clone was found once. The V gene is TRBV5-3, the J gene TRBJ2-7; D not certain. Being an ORF, TRBV5-3 has a function that is uncertain. Trimming took 3 bases from V and 3 from J, leaving 4 bases between them. The CDR3 runs 11 residues. CDR3 loop: CARSCYYEQYF. CDR3 nucleotides: TGTGCCAGAAGCTGTTACTACGAGCAGTACTTC.